The T cell receptor beta chain described here comes from a study of control samples from healthy donors and cancer patients. Measured with immunoSEQ multiplex PCR; TCRdb has only the in-frame clones, and not every one. The repertoire holds around 250,000 clones, with approximately 80% as singletons. From germline, CDR1 is SNHLY and CDR2 FYNNEI. The CDR3 has 13 amino acids. The V gene lost 1 base and the J gene lost 4 bases, with 5 bases spanning the gap. A remark on this clone: The same CDR3 also results from other DNA sequences found in this sample.

The V call is TRBV2, the J call TRBJ1-3; TRBD1 might be the D (5 bases). The clonotype originates from a woman aged 60 to 75 with lung cancer. The sample comprised PBMCs. CDR3 sequence reads: CASSEEGGNTIYF. DNA of the CDR3: TGTGCCAGCAGTGAAGAGGGGGGAAACACCATATATTTT.